These 15 T cell receptor beta chains share one sample of origin, sequenced in a study of blood T cells in healthy people across ages. The second PCR ran about 6 to 11 cycles with a sample-barcoded 5' primer and J-beta primers. TCRdb itself ran the 5' RACE reads through MiXCR, one entry per CDR3 protein. The sample contains 700,000 to 950,000 distinct CDR3 sequences, roughly 64% of which appear only once. Source material: blood. These receptors came from a man aged 25-45 years in good health.

This chain uses TRBV7-2 with TRBJ2-3; a weak D match, TRBD1 (5 bases). The CDR3 covers 16 residues. Germline V CDR1 and CDR2: SGHTA, FQGNSA. V was pared by 6 bases and J by 5 bases, with 21 bases between. The CDR3 loop is CASRPPLLGRGDTQYF. The DNA for the CDR3 is TGTGCCAGCAGACCGCCGCTCCTGGGGCGAGGAGATACGCAGTATTTT.

CDR3 coding DNA: TGTGCCAGCAGCTTGGGACAGGGGATAGTCTACACCTTC. It encodes CASSLGQGIVYTF. The chain links TRBV13 to TRBJ1-2; 10 bases map to TRBD1. CDR3 length: 13 amino acids. With V trimmed by 3 bases and J by 10 bases, 5 bases remained unmatched. Looked up from germline, CDR1 is PRHDT and CDR2 is FYEKMQ (reference sequence).

The chain combines TRBV28 with TRBJ2-3, with unresolved D. CDR3 length: 16 amino acids. Germline V CDR1 and CDR2: MDHEN, SYDVKM. The V end lost 2 bases, the J end lost 0 bases, and 12 bases lay between the germline ends. The CDR3 nucleotides are TGTGCCAGCAGTTTAATGGCACAGCCTAGCACAGATACGCAGTATTTT. Translated, it gives CASSLMAQPSTDTQYF.

The chain has TRBV20-1 and TRBJ2-7, with D perhaps matching TRBD2 (6 bases). CDR3 size: 13 residues. V was cut by 8 bases and J by 3 bases, with 17 bases left in between. CDR1 is DFQATT and CDR2 is SNEGSKA in the germline V gene (reference sequence). In nucleotides, the CDR3 is TGCAGTCTCACCGGGACTCCCTACTACGAGCAGTACTTC. It is translated as CSLTGTPYYEQYF.

V is TRBV10-3 and J is TRBJ2-1; TRBD2 matches 15 bases. The germline CDR1 and CDR2 sequences are ENHRY and SYGVKD. The CDR3 loop spans 18 amino acids. V trimming: 0 bases; J trimming: 10 bases; junction bases outside the gene matches: 10. The CDR3 sequence is CAISESGLAGGDLGEQFF. The CDR3 DNA sequence: TGTGCCATCAGTGAGTCGGGACTAGCGGGAGGCGATCTCGGGGAGCAGTTCTTC.

V and J are TRBV5-5 and TRBJ1-6; TRBD1 is a possible D gene (5 bases). Trimming left V 0 bases short and J 5 bases short, with 12 bases between. The germline V gene has CDR1 SGHKS and CDR2 YYEKEE (reference sequence). The CDR3 consists of 16 residues. The CDR3 sequence is CASSLGDPRNNSPLHF. The CDR3 DNA follows: TGTGCCAGCAGCTTGGGGGACCCCCGGAATAATTCACCCCTCCACTTT.

The chain links TRBV28 to TRBJ2-1; TRBD1 agrees at 12 bases. CDR1 and CDR2 (germline): MDHEN, SYDVKM. The ends lost 4 bases at V and 7 bases at J; junction bases unmatched: 8. This CDR3 comprises 16 residues. The CDR3 loop reads CASSSTGTGGWNEQFF. In DNA form, the CDR3 reads TGTGCCAGCAGTTCCACCGGGACAGGGGGCTGGAATGAGCAGTTCTTC.

This clonotype was found a few times. This chain joins TRBV27 and TRBJ1-2; no clear D gene. Germline V lookup: CDR1 MNHEY, CDR2 SMNVEV (reference sequence). V lost 3 bases and J lost 3, with 8 bases in between. The CDR3 has 13 amino acids. CDR3 protein: CASSFGPHYGYTF. The CDR3 DNA reads as TGTGCCAGCAGTTTCGGTCCTCACTATGGCTACACCTTC.

This chain joins TRBV4-1 and TRBJ2-1; D call uncertain. Trimming took 4 bases from V and 11 from J, leaving 15 bases between them. Germline V gene data show CDR1 as MGHRA and CDR2 as YSYEKL. The CDR3 totals 13 residues. CDR3 nucleotides: TGCGCCAGCAGCCCCCCATTGGGTGCTAAGCAGTTCTTC. Its protein is CASSPPLGAKQFF.

Here the CDR3 DNA reads TGTGCCACCAGCACAGGACAGGGAGACAATGAGCAGTACTTC. Translated, it gives CATSTGQGDNEQYF. This chain connects TRBV15 to TRBJ2-4, with TRBD1 identical over 8 bases. The CDR3 is 14 amino acids. CDR1 is LNHNV and CDR2 is YYDKDF in the germline V gene (reference sequence). J was trimmed by 13 bases and V by 4 bases; bases with no gene match: 12. Based on the CDR3 plus reference TRBV15 and TRBJ2-4, the full variable domain is DAMVIQNPRYQVTQFGKPVTLSCSQTLNHNVMYWYQQKSSQAPKLLFHYYDKDFNNEADTPDNFQSRRPNTSFCFLDIRSPGLGDTAMYLCATSTGQGDNEQYFGAGTRLSVL.

V is TRBV7-2 and J is TRBJ2-4; TRBD2 aligns across 7 bases. V lost 2 bases, J lost 8 bases, and 9 bases stayed unmatched. In germline, CDR1 is SGHTA, CDR2 FQGNSA. This CDR3 is 15 amino acids long. The chain's CDR3 is CASSLLAPSGDIQYF. The CDR3, as DNA: TGTGCCAGCAGCTTATTAGCTCCAAGCGGGGACATTCAGTACTTC.

As concerns this clonotype: Given a much more abundant clone one base away, this may be a read error. The chain links TRBV12-3 or TRBV12-4 to TRBJ2-1, with D perhaps matching TRBD1 or TRBD2 (7 bases each). The CDR3 length is 14 residues. Trimming left V 8 bases short and J 6 bases short, with 17 bases between. The CDR3 nucleotides read TGTGCCAGCGGGGAGGGGGCGGCGGGCAATGAGCAGTTCTTC. This translates into CASGEGAAGNEQFF.

The chain uses TRBV2 and TRBJ1-1; D is undetermined. Germline loops: CDR1 SNHLY, CDR2 FYNNEI. CDR3 size: 14 residues. Trimming stripped 4 bases from V and 4 bases from J, with 13 bases between. CDR3 loop: CASSVQEMSTEAFF. CDR3 DNA sequence: TGTGCCAGCAGTGTTCAGGAGATGAGCACTGAAGCTTTCTTT.

This clonotype was recorded once. V and J are TRBV7-8 and TRBJ2-7; D gene unclear. The CDR3 contains 15 residues. The germline CDR1 and CDR2 sequences are SGHVS and FQNEAQ. The germline V and J ends were trimmed by 2 bases and 7 bases, with 18 bases remaining between them. DNA of the CDR3: TGTGCCAGCAGCTTAATAGGGTCCCCGGGCAATGAGCAGTACTTC. Protein: CASSLIGSPGNEQYF. Variable domain in full (rest from reference TRBV7-8 and TRBJ2-7): GAGVSQSPRYKVAKRGQDVALRCDPISGHVSLFWYQQALGQGPEFLTYFQNEAQLDKSGLPSDRFFAERPEGSVSTLKIQRTQQEDSAVYLCASSLIGSPGNEQYFGPGTRLTVT.

To note about this clonotype: One base away lies a much larger clone, so this may be a sequencing read error. The gene calls are TRBV7-2 and TRBJ2-3; 9 bases map to TRBD1. V shed 7 bases, J shed 2 bases, and the junction held 4 bases outside the gene matches. CDR1 and CDR2 from the germline V gene are SGHTA and FQGNSA. The CDR3 contains 14 residues. Written as DNA, the CDR3 is TGTGCCAGCACCCGGGACAGGGCCACAGATACGCAGTATTTT. The encoded protein is CASTRDRATDTQYF.